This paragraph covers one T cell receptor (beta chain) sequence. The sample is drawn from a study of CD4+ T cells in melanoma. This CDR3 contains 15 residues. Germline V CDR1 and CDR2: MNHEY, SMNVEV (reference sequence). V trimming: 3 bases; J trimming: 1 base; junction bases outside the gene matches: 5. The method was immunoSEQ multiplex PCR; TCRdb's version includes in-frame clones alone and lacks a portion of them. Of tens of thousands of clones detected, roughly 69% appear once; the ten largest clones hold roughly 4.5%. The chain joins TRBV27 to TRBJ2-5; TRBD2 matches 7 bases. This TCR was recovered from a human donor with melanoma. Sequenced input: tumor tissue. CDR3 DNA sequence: TGTGCCAGCAGTTTTGGCGGGGGATCCCAAGAGACCCAGTACTTC. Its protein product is CASSFGGGSQETQYF.